These 11 T cell receptor beta chains originate from one sample sequenced in a study of blood T cell repertoires in COVID-19. TCRdb's table, derived via immunoSEQ multiplex PCR, lists solely in-frame clones and lacks some. The table has under 250,000 clones, approximately 85% seen once; the top ten hold approximately 9%. Sequenced material: PBMCs or T cells enriched from blood (not recorded which). The receptor set was obtained from a woman aged 45 to 65 with acute COVID-19.

J is TRBJ1-5 and V is TRBV30, with D maybe TRBD1 (5 bases). The CDR3 totals 13 residues. Germline V lookup: CDR1 GTSNPN, CDR2 SVGIG (reference sequence). Trimming stripped 3 bases from V and 5 bases from J, with 11 bases between. CDR3 amino acids: CAWSQGRDQPQHF. The CDR3 DNA sequence: TGTGCCTGGAGCCAGGGAAGGGATCAGCCCCAGCATTTT. Full variable domain (remainder filled in from reference TRBV30 and TRBJ1-5): SQTIHQWPATLVQPVGSPLSLECTVEGTSNPNLYWYRQAAGRGLQLLFYSVGIGQISSEVPQNLSASRPQDRQFILSSKKLLLSDSGFYLCAWSQGRDQPQHFGDGTRLSIL.

The chain recombines TRBV19 with TRBJ1-5; 10 bases are shared with TRBD1. Germline lookup yields CDR1 LNHDA and CDR2 SQIVND (reference sequence). CDR3 size: 15 residues. V lost 6 bases to trimming and J lost 6 bases; unmatched junction nucleotides: 8. The CDR3 DNA sequence: TGTGCCAGTAGCGTGACAGGGGGCTGGAGTCAGCCCCAGCATTTT. It translates to CASSVTGGWSQPQHF.

The rearrangement joins TRBV19 to TRBJ2-1; 10 nucleotides agree with TRBD2. V shed 4 bases, J shed 9 bases, and the junction held 3 bases outside the gene matches. Germline V gives CDR1 LNHDA, CDR2 SQIVND (reference sequence). The CDR3 has 13 amino acids. DNA for the CDR3: TGTGCCAGTAGTAAGTTAGCGGGGGGTGAGCAGTTCTTC. This gives the protein CASSKLAGGEQFF.

This clone showed up just a few times. The chain recombines TRBV4-3 with TRBJ2-7; 8 nucleotides match TRBD1. Germline-derived CDR1 and CDR2 are LGHNA and YSLEER. The CDR3 runs 16 residues. J gave up 0 bases and V 1 base, and 5 bases lay outside the gene matches. CDR3 DNA: TGCGCCAGCAGCCAAGTAACAGGGGGAGGCTCCTACGAGCAGTACTTC. Protein sequence: CASSQVTGGGSYEQYF.

The chain recombines TRBV10-3 with TRBJ1-6; 7 bases are shared with TRBD1. This CDR3 spans 14 amino acids. V was pared by 7 bases and J by 7 bases, with 7 bases of the junction left unmatched. Germline CDR1 is ENHRY and CDR2 is SYGVKD. In DNA, the CDR3 is TGTGCCATCACCAAGGACAGGTTGAATTCACCCCTCCACTTT. Encoded protein: CAITKDRLNSPLHF.

This chain links TRBV5-1 with TRBJ1-1; TRBD1 is a possible D gene (5 bases). Germline V gene lookup returns CDR1 SGHRS and CDR2 YFSETQ. The V end was cut by 6 bases, the J end by 2 bases, with 14 bases between. The CDR3 covers 14 residues. CDR3 nucleotides: TGCGCCAGCACCCCCGCAGGGCCAAACACTGAAGCTTTCTTT. It codes for CASTPAGPNTEAFF.

The gene calls are TRBV25-1 and TRBJ1-2, with 7 bases identical to TRBD1. Losses at the gene ends were 2 bases for V and 4 bases for J; bases not matched to a gene: 1. Germline V CDR1 and CDR2: MGHDK, SYGVNS. This CDR3 is 13 amino acids long. CDR3 in amino acids: CASSERDSYGYTF. The DNA for the CDR3 is TGTGCCAGCAGTGAACGGGACAGCTATGGCTACACCTTC.

The chain recombines TRBV28 with TRBJ1-2; TRBD1 matches at 11 bases. Germline CDR1 MDHEN, CDR2 SYDVKM. The CDR3 loop spans 15 amino acids. With 7 bases clipped from V and 3 bases from J, the junction kept 7 bases outside the gene matches. The DNA of the CDR3 is TGTGCCAGCATTCGGACAGGGGGCTCTCACTATGGCTACACCTTC. It specifies CASIRTGGSHYGYTF.

This chain links TRBV6-2 or TRBV6-3 with TRBJ2-7, with TRBD1 as a possible D gene (5 bases). Germline V gene sequence: CDR1 MNHEY, CDR2 SVGEGT. The CDR3 covers 18 residues. Trimming left V 2 bases short and J 2 bases short, with 22 bases between. CDR3 nucleotide sequence: TGTGCCAGCAGTTACCCCTTTTTCCGCCCCGACAGCCCCTACGAGCAGTACTTC. Translating it yields CASSYPFFRPDSPYEQYF.

In its sample, this clone was seen a few times. The chain carries TRBV5-1 and TRBJ1-2; the D is unclear. Germline CDR1 SGHRS, CDR2 YFSETQ. V lost 0 bases and J 4 bases, leaving 10 bases between the germline ends. This CDR3 comprises 14 residues. The CDR3: CASSLGQRFYGYTF. The CDR3 DNA reads TGCGCCAGCAGCTTGGGCCAGCGCTTCTATGGCTACACCTTC.

The genes are TRBV7-2 and TRBJ1-2; tentatively, D is TRBD1 (5 bases). CDR1 is SGHTA and CDR2 is FQGNSA in the germline V gene. Trimming stripped 4 bases from V and 2 bases from J, with 17 bases between. The CDR3 loop spans 16 amino acids. CDR3 residues: CASSSLLTVANYGYTF. As DNA, the CDR3 is TGTGCCAGCAGCTCTCTCCTGACAGTTGCAAACTATGGCTACACCTTC.